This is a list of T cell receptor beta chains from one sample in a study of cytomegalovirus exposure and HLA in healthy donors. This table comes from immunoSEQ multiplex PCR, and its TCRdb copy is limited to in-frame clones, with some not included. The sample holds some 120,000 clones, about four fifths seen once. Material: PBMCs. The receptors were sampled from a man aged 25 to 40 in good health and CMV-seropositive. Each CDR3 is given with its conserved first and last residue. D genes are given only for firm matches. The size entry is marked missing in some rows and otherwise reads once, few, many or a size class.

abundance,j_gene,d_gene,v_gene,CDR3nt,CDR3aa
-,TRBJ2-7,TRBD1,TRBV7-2,TGTGCCAGCAGTTCTAGGGGCGGACAGGGGGCTTACGAGCAGTACTTC,CASSSRGGQGAYEQYF
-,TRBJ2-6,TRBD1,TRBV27,TGTGCCAGCAGTTTCGACAGGGGGAGTACTGGGGCCAACGTCCTGACTTTC,CASSFDRGSTGANVLTF
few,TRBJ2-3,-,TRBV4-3,TGCGCCAGCAGCTTGGACTGGGCAGATACGCAGTATTTT,CASSLDWADTQYF
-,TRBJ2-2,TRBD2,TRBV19,TGTGCCAGTACTCACCTGGGACTACCATACACCGGGGAGCTGTTTTTT,CASTHLGLPYTGELFF
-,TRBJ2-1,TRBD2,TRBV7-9,TGTGCCAGCAGCTTACGGCCTGGGGGGGATCCCAGCTCCTACAATGAGCAGTTCTTC,CASSLRPGGDPSSYNEQFF
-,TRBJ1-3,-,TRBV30,TGTGCCTGGATTCCCCCCCGAGGCGGAAACACCATATATTTT,CAWIPPRGGNTIYF
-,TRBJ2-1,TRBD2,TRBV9,TGTGCCAGCAGCGCTAGCGGGGGGGCCGTTGAGCAGTTCTTC,CASSASGGAVEQFF
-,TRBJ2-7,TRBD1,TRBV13,TGTGCCAGCAGCTTAGTACGACAGGGTTCCTACGAGCAGTACTTC,CASSLVRQGSYEQYF
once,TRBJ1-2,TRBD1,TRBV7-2,TGTGCCAGCAGCTTAAGGACAGGGAGTAATAACTATGGCTACACCTTC,CASSLRTGSNNYGYTF
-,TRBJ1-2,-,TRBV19,TGTGCCAGACCCCCAGTCTACACCTTC,CARPPVYTF
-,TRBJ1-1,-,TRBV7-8,TGTGCCAGCAGCTTGGGGGCCAACACTGAAGCTTTCTTT,CASSLGANTEAFF
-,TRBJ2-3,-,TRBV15,TGTGCCACCAGCAGAGAACGGTTCCCCCCAGATACGCAGTATTTT,CATSRERFPPDTQYF
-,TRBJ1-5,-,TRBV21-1,TGTGCCAGCAATGAGACAGGGTTCAATCAGCCCCAGCATTTT,CASNETGFNQPQHF
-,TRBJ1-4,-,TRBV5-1,TGCGCCAGCAGCATAGAAGGACGGAGCGGGAATGAAAAACTGTTTTTT,CASSIEGRSGNEKLFF
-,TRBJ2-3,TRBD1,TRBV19,TGTGCCAGTAGTATGAGGGGACAGGGGGCTGTGGGGGATACGCAGTATTTT,CASSMRGQGAVGDTQYF
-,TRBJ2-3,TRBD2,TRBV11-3,TGTGCCAGCAGCCTATGGACTAGCGGGGACTCAAACACAGATACGCAGTATTTT,CASSLWTSGDSNTDTQYF
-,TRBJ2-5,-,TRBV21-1,TGTGCCAGCAGCAAAGCGGGGGGGACGGAACCCATCAGCCAAGAGACCCAGTACTTC,CASSKAGGTEPISQETQYF
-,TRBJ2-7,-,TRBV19,TGTGCCAGTAGTATAAGCAATGGGGCATTGTACGAGCAGTACTTC,CASSISNGALYEQYF
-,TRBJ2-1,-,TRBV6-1,TGTGCCAGCACCCGAGGCAGCGGTTACAATGAGCAGTTCTTC,CASTRGSGYNEQFF
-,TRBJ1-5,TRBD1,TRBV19,TGTGCCAGTAGTAGGACAGGGGTGGGGGGCAATCAGCCCCAGCATTTT,CASSRTGVGGNQPQHF
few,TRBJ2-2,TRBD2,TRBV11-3,TGTGCCAGCAGCTTACGGCTCGGGGCTAGCGGGAGTTTGTACACCGGGGAGCTGTTTTTT,CASSLRLGASGSLYTGELFF
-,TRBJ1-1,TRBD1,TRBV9,TGTGCCAGCAGCCAGGGACAGTTGAACACTGAAGCTTTCTTT,CASSQGQLNTEAFF
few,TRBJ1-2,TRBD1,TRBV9,TGTGCCAGCAGCGGTCTGGGACAGGGGGTCTATGGCTACACCTTC,CASSGLGQGVYGYTF
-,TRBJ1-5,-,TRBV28,TGTGCCAGCAGTTCAGGGGATTATAGCAATCAGCCCCAGCATTTT,CASSSGDYSNQPQHF
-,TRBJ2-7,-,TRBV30,TGTGCCTGGAGTGTTGGACGGACTCTCTACGAGCAGTACTTC,CAWSVGRTLYEQYF
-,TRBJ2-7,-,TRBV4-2,TGTGCCAGCAGCGGCGGGGCAGATTTTAGCCCCTACGAGCAGTACTTC,CASSGGADFSPYEQYF
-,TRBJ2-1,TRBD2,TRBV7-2,TGTGCCAGCAGCTTAGGTCGGATAGCGGGGAGATACAATGAGCAGTTCTTC,CASSLGRIAGRYNEQFF
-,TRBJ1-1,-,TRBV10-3,TGTGCCATCAAAAGGAGCCGGGTCGGTCCCACTGAAGCTTTCTTT,CAIKRSRVGPTEAFF
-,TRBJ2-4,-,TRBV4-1,TGCGCCAGCAGCCAAGGAAGAGAAGGGGTTATAGCCAAAAACATTCAGTACTTC,CASSQGREGVIAKNIQYF
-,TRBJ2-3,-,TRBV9,TGTGCCAGCAGCGTTACAGGGTCTACGCAGTATTTT,CASSVTGSTQYF
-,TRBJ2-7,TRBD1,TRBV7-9,TGTGCCAGCAGTCCCCCCGGGACAGGGACTTCCTACGAGCAGTACTTC,CASSPPGTGTSYEQYF
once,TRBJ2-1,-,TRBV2,TGTGCCAACTCAGAGGACAGAGGATACAATGAGCAGTTCTTC,CANSEDRGYNEQFF
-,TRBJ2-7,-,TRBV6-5,TGTGCCAGCAGTTACGGGTTCGGGGGCGAGCAGTACTTC,CASSYGFGGEQYF
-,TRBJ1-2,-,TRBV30,TGTGCCTGGAGTGGAGGCGGGGGTGGCTACACCTTC,CAWSGGGGGYTF
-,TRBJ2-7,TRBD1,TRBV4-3,TGCGCCAGCAGCCAAGATGCTTCGGACAGGGGTTACGAGCAGTACTTC,CASSQDASDRGYEQYF
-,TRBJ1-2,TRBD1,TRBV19,TGTGCCAGTAGCGACAGGGGGCATTATGGCTACACCTTC,CASSDRGHYGYTF
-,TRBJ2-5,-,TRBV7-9,TGTGCCAGCAGCTTATACAGCGGGCAAGAGACCCAGTACTTC,CASSLYSGQETQYF
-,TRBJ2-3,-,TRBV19,TGTGCCAGTAGTATAACCCGGGGAGGAGCAGATACGCAGTATTTT,CASSITRGGADTQYF
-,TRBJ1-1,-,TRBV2,TGTGCCAGCAGCTCTAGACAGCAGAACACTGAAGCTTTCTTT,CASSSRQQNTEAFF
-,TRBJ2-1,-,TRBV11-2,TGTGCCAGCAGCTTAGGGACGGGAGTTCTAAATGAGCAGTTCTTC,CASSLGTGVLNEQFF
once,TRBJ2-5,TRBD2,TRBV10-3,TGTGCCATCAGGAGGGGACTAGCGGGAGAAGAGACCCAGTACTTC,CAIRRGLAGEETQYF
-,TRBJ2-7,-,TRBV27,TGTGCCAGCGGAGCATCGGCCTACGAGCAGTACTTC,CASGASAYEQYF
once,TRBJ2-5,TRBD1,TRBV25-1,TGTGCCAGCAGTGAAGCGGGACAGGGGGCACGGGAGACCCAATACTTC,CASSEAGQGARETQYF
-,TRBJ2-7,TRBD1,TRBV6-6,TGTGCCAGCAGTTACGGGACAGGGGGCTCCTACGAGCAGTACTTC,CASSYGTGGSYEQYF
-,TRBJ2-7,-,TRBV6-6,TGTGCCAGCACCCCGCCTGGGCTAGCTAACTACGAGCAGTACTTC,CASTPPGLANYEQYF
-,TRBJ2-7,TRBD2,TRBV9,TGTGCCAGCAGCGCCGGGACTAGCGGCTACGAGCAGTACTTC,CASSAGTSGYEQYF
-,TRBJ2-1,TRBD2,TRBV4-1,TGCGCCAGCAGCCAAGGGACTAGCGGGACGAATGAGCAGTTCTTC,CASSQGTSGTNEQFF
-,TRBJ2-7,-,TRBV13,TGTGCCAGCAGCTTATCAGGCAAATTCTACGAGCAGTACTTC,CASSLSGKFYEQYF
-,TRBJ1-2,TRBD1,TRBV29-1,TGCAGCGCTTGGGACAGGGATAACTATGGCTACACCTTC,CSAWDRDNYGYTF
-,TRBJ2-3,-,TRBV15,TGTGCCACCAGCAGACTAGCTGGGATAGATACGCAGTATTTT,CATSRLAGIDTQYF
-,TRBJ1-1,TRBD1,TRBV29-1,TGCAGCGTTGAAAGGGGACAGGGGAACACTGAAGCTTTCTTT,CSVERGQGNTEAFF